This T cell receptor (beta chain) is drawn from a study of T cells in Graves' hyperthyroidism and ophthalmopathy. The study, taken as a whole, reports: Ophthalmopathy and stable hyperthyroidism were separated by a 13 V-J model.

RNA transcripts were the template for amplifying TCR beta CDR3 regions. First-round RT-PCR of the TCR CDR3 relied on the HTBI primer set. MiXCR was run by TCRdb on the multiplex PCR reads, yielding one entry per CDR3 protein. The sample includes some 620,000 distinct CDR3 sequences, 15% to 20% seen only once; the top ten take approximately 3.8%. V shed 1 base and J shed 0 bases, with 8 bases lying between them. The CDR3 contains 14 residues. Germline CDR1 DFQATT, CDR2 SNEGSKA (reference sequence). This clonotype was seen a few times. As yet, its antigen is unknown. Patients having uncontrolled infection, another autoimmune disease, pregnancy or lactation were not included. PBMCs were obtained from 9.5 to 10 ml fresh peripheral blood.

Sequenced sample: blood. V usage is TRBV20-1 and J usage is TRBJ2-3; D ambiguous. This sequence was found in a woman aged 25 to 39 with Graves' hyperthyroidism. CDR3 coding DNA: TGCAGTGCTAGAGTCGACGGGAGCACAGATACGCAGTATTTT. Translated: CSARVDGSTDTQYF.